Described below is a single TCR beta chain sequence and its context. The sample comes from a study of blood T cell repertoires in COVID-19. Overall study: Sources were T cells, B-cell-depleted T cells, or PBMCs; the material itself was cDNA or gDNA.

The CDR3 has 13 residues. The V end lost 12 bases, the J end lost 2 bases, and 13 bases lay between the germline ends. From germline, CDR1 is KGHDR and CDR2 SFDVKD. Repertoires were generated with immunoSEQ multiplex PCR, while TCRdb's copy carries only in-frame clones and drops some. Of over 250,000 clones in the sample, 88% are singletons; the top ten hold 2% to 2.5%. Sequencing input: PBMCs or T cells enriched from blood (not recorded which). The chain has TRBV24-1 and TRBJ2-1, with D tentatively TRBD2 (6 bases). The clonotype originates from a woman aged 60-75 years in a cohort exposed to, infected with or recovered from COVID-19 (not recorded which). The CDR3 spells CASSGGAYNEQFF. The DNA of the CDR3 is TGTGCCTCCTCTGGAGGGGCCTACAATGAGCAGTTCTTC.